Following are 24 T cell receptor beta chains from one sample sequenced in a study of OX40 agonist ivuxolimab in advanced cancers. TCRdb keeps only in-frame clones here, not all; method: immunoSEQ multiplex PCR. The sample yields approximately 58,000 clones, nearly 80% seen once. The sequencing used CD4+ or CD8+ T cells sorted from blood, collected in a trial of the OX40 agonist ivuxolimab. Receptors originate from an adult with an advanced solid tumor such as melanoma, head and neck, liver or kidney cancer.

This clone was observed a handful of times. This sequence joins TRBV9 and TRBJ1-2; D remains ambiguous. In germline, CDR1 is SGDLS, CDR2 YYNGEE. There are 15 residues in the CDR3. V shed 0 bases and J shed 5 bases, with 14 bases lying between them. The CDR3 loop reads CASSVGEAVAYGYTF. The CDR3 DNA reads as TGTGCCAGCAGCGTAGGGGAGGCCGTGGCTTATGGCTACACCTTC.

The chain couples TRBV5-8 to TRBJ1-5; D not resolved. Trimming stripped 3 bases from V and 3 bases from J, with 1 base between. The CDR3 loop spans 11 amino acids. Germline values: CDR1 SGHTS, CDR2 YDEGEE. CDR3 DNA: TGTGCCAGCAGCTCCAATCAGCCCCAGCATTTT. Amino acid sequence: CASSSNQPQHF.

The CDR3 DNA follows: TGTGCCAGCAGTCCCGAGGGGACTACCGCCTACGAGCAGTACTTC. It specifies CASSPEGTTAYEQYF. The J gene is TRBJ2-7, the V gene TRBV7-3; 7 bases agree with TRBD2. Germline CDR1 and CDR2: SGHTA and FQGTGA. J lost 2 bases, V lost 6 bases, and 10 bases had no gene match. The CDR3 runs 15 residues.

The chain links TRBV19 to TRBJ1-5; weak D call: TRBD1 (6 bases). The CDR3 spans 13 residues. Germline assignment: CDR1 LNHDA and CDR2 SQIVND (reference sequence). Trimming shortened V by 3 bases and J by 6 bases, and 9 bases separated the two germline ends. The CDR3 spells CASSMVGGQPQHF. The CDR3 nucleotides are TGTGCCAGTAGTATGGTAGGGGGTCAGCCCCAGCATTTT.

The chain links TRBV2 to TRBJ1-5; D gene uncertain. Trimming left V 2 bases short and J 2 bases short, with 13 bases between. Germline CDR1 SNHLY, CDR2 FYNNEI. This CDR3 is built from 16 residues. The CDR3 coding sequence is TGTGCCAGCAGTGAAATGGACTCGAGGGGCAATCAGCCCCAGCATTTT. Amino acid sequence: CASSEMDSRGNQPQHF.

This sequence joins TRBV11-2 and TRBJ1-3, with TRBD1 matching 10 bases. CDR1 SGHAT and CDR2 FQNNGV come from the germline V gene. V shed 5 bases, J shed 4 bases, and the junction held 11 bases outside the gene matches. The CDR3 consists of 17 residues. Here the CDR3 DNA reads TGTGCCAGCAGCACGCGACAGGGGGCCCGTTTCGGAAACACCATATATTTT. Protein: CASSTRQGARFGNTIYF.

In this sample, this clone turned up once. The gene calls are TRBV6-6 and TRBJ1-3; D call uncertain. Germline V gene sequence: CDR1 MNHNY, CDR2 SVGAGI (reference sequence). Trimming took off 7 bases at V and 1 base at J, with 5 bases between the two ends. The CDR3 consists of 12 residues. This CDR3 reads CASTSSGNTIYF. CDR3 sequence (DNA): TGTGCCAGCACCTCATCTGGAAACACCATATATTTT.

This clone was counted between two and nine times. The rearrangement uses TRBV30 and TRBJ1-5; no definite D call. Trimming took 0 bases from V and 6 from J, leaving 9 bases between them. Germline V gene lookup returns CDR1 GTSNPN and CDR2 SVGIG (reference sequence). This CDR3 region has 13 residues. CDR3 amino acids: CAWSVGLGQPQHF. As DNA, the CDR3 is TGTGCCTGGAGTGTGGGGTTGGGTCAGCCCCAGCATTTT. The full variable domain, rest sourced from reference TRBV30 and TRBJ1-5, is SQTIHQWPATLVQPVGSPLSLECTVEGTSNPNLYWYRQAAGRGLQLLFYSVGIGQISSEVPQNLSASRPQDRQFILSSKKLLLSDSGFYLCAWSVGLGQPQHFGDGTRLSIL.

This rearrangement joins TRBV11-2 to TRBJ2-3, with 7 bases matching TRBD2. From germline, CDR1 is SGHAT and CDR2 FQNNGV. The CDR3 has 15 amino acids. Losses at the gene ends were 1 base for V and 2 bases for J; bases not matched to a gene: 3. The CDR3 region is CASSLGAGVTDTQYF. The DNA for the CDR3 is TGTGCCAGCAGCTTAGGGGCGGGAGTCACAGATACGCAGTATTTT. The full variable domain, completed using reference TRBV11-2 and TRBJ2-3, is EAGVAQSPRYKIIEKRQSVAFWCNPISGHATLYWYQQILGQGPKLLIQFQNNGVVDDSQLPKDRFSAERLKGVDSTLKIQPAKLEDSAVYLCASSLGAGVTDTQYFGPGTRLTVL.

The J gene is TRBJ2-7, the V gene TRBV5-1; D may be TRBD2 (5 bases). V was shortened by 4 bases and J by 0 bases, with 14 bases between the two germline ends. The CDR3 is 15 amino acids. In germline, CDR1 is SGHRS, CDR2 YFSETQ. CDR3 in amino acids: CASSRSGSSSYEQYF. DNA for the CDR3: TGCGCCAGCAGCCGGTCGGGGAGCTCCTCCTACGAGCAGTACTTC.

This chain uses TRBV7-2 with TRBJ1-1; D is undetermined. This CDR3 region has 15 residues. Germline V lookup: CDR1 SGHTA, CDR2 FQGNSA. Trimming took 0 bases from V and 0 from J, leaving 8 bases between them. The CDR3 protein is CASSLAPGLNTEAFF. CDR3 bases: TGTGCCAGCAGCTTAGCGCCAGGCCTGAACACTGAAGCTTTCTTT. Variable domain in full (rest from reference TRBV7-2 and TRBJ1-1): GAGVSQSPSNKVTEKGKDVELRCDPISGHTALYWYRQSLGQGLEFLIYFQGNSAPDKSGLPSDRFSAERTGGSVSTLTIQRTQQEDSAVYLCASSLAPGLNTEAFFGQGTRLTVV.

The table lists this clone with a few counts. The chain links TRBV6-5 to TRBJ2-7, with a possible D match to TRBD2 (6 bases). V lost 6 bases and J lost 3, with 12 bases in between. CDR1 is MNHEY, CDR2 SVGAGI, per germline. The CDR3 runs to 13 residues. The CDR3 DNA is TGTGCCAGCAGCTGGGGAGGCCGCTACGAGCAGTACTTC. As protein: CASSWGGRYEQYF.

The V and J genes are TRBV10-1 and TRBJ2-3, with TRBD2 matching over 9 bases. The CDR3 is 17 residues long. Looked up from germline, CDR1 is WNHNN and CDR2 is SYGVQD (reference sequence). The junction had 8 bases not matched to a gene; V was cut back by 3 bases and J by 1 base. DNA of the CDR3: TGCGCCAGCAGTGAAGCGGGAGCGGGGGGCCGCACAGATACGCAGTATTTT. Amino acid sequence: CASSEAGAGGRTDTQYF.

This chain uses TRBV9 with TRBJ1-4, with a weak D call TRBD1 (5 bases). This CDR3 has 16 amino acids. Trimming left V 3 bases short and J 6 bases short, with 18 bases between. From germline, CDR1 is SGDLS and CDR2 YYNGEE. CDR3 region: CASSAGSQATYEKLFF. The DNA for the CDR3 is TGTGCCAGCAGCGCCGGATCACAGGCGACGTATGAAAAACTGTTTTTT. Drawing the rest from reference TRBV9 and TRBJ1-4, the complete variable domain is DSGVTQTPKHLITATGQRVTLRCSPRSGDLSVYWYQQSLDQGLQFLIQYYNGEERAKGNILERFSAQQFPDLHSELNLSSLELGDSALYFCASSAGSQATYEKLFFGSGTQLSVL.

This sequence joins TRBV5-1 and TRBJ2-3; the D gene is possibly TRBD2 (6 bases). Germline V gene data show CDR1 as SGHRS and CDR2 as YFSETQ. The CDR3 contains 14 residues. Trimming pared 2 bases from V and 5 bases from J, leaving 12 bases between. This CDR3 is CASSFRERVDTQYF. The CDR3 nucleotides are TGCGCCAGCAGCTTTCGGGAGAGGGTAGATACGCAGTATTTT.

This chain joins TRBV5-6 and TRBJ2-5; 7 bases are shared with TRBD2. After removal of 4 bases from V and 3 bases from J, the junction contained 6 bases not matched to a gene. This CDR3 region has 14 residues. The germline V gene encodes CDR1 SGHDT and CDR2 YYEEEE. Written as DNA, the CDR3 is TGTGCCAGCAGCCCCGGGGACTACAAAGAGACCCAGTACTTC. It translates to CASSPGDYKETQYF. The full variable domain, its missing parts supplied by reference TRBV5-6 and TRBJ2-5, is DAGVTQSPTHLIKTRGQQVTLRCSPKSGHDTVSWYQQALGQGPQFIFQYYEEEERQRGNFPDRFSGHQFPNYSSELNVNALLLGDSALYLCASSPGDYKETQYFGPGTRLLVL.

The chain combines TRBV5-5 with TRBJ2-7; 9 bases are shared with TRBD1. CDR1 and CDR2 (germline): SGHKS, YYEKEE (reference sequence). The CDR3 covers 14 residues. V lost 4 bases to trimming and J lost 2 bases; unmatched junction nucleotides: 4. Here the CDR3 reads CASSQGQGTYEQYF. The CDR3 DNA is TGTGCCAGCAGCCAGGGACAGGGCACCTACGAGCAGTACTTC.

The chain carries TRBV25-1 and TRBJ1-2; tentatively, D is TRBD1 (5 bases). CDR1 and CDR2 from the germline V gene are MGHDK and SYGVNS. V was pared by 3 bases and J by 6 bases, with 14 bases between. The CDR3 spans 14 residues. The CDR3 sequence: CASSERGRANGYTF. In nucleotides, the CDR3 is TGTGCCAGCAGTGAGAGGGGCAGGGCAAATGGCTACACCTTC.

The chain joins TRBV9 to TRBJ2-3; 8 bases are a match to TRBD1. The CDR3 is 14 residues long. V lost 4 bases and J lost 4; bases outside the gene matches: 5. CDR1 and CDR2 (germline): SGDLS, YYNGEE. CDR3 region: CASSSGQGPDTQYF. The CDR3 nucleotides are TGTGCCAGCAGCTCTGGACAGGGACCAGATACGCAGTATTTT.

V and J are TRBV28 and TRBJ2-7; 7 bases are a match to TRBD1. The junction had 9 bases not matched to a gene; V was cut back by 7 bases and J by 0 bases. Germline lookup yields CDR1 MDHEN and CDR2 SYDVKM. This CDR3 has 15 amino acids. CDR3 in DNA: TGTGCCAGCACCCCTTCCAGGGGGACCTCCTACGAGCAGTACTTC. It encodes CASTPSRGTSYEQYF.

The chain employs TRBV6-5 and TRBJ1-2, with D unclear. The CDR3 consists of 13 residues. V shed 5 bases and J shed 2 bases, with 9 bases lying between them. Germline lookup yields CDR1 MNHEY and CDR2 SVGAGI. In DNA, the CDR3 is TGTGCCAGCAGTCCCCAGTCGAACTATGGCTACACCTTC. Amino acids: CASSPQSNYGYTF.

The genes are TRBV5-6 and TRBJ2-3; TRBD1 agrees at 7 bases. J was trimmed by 3 bases and V by 0 bases; bases with no gene match: 4. The CDR3 runs 15 residues. From germline, CDR1 is SGHDT and CDR2 YYEEEE. CDR3 nucleotide sequence: TGTGCCAGCAGCTTGGCAGGGGGTGTAACAGATACGCAGTATTTT. Translation: CASSLAGGVTDTQYF.

This chain links TRBV6-6 with TRBJ2-7; 7 nucleotides agree with TRBD2. Germline loops: CDR1 MNHNY, CDR2 SVGAGI (reference sequence). V was pared by 4 bases and J by 5 bases, with 11 bases of the junction left unmatched. This CDR3 is built from 15 residues. CDR3 loop: CASSFGTTTLHEQYF. The DNA of the CDR3 is TGTGCCAGCAGTTTCGGGACTACCACCCTCCACGAGCAGTACTTC.

This chain joins TRBV5-4 and TRBJ2-3; D is perhaps TRBD1 or TRBD2 (5 bases each). Trimming stripped 6 bases from V and 5 bases from J, with 19 bases between. This CDR3 is built from 15 residues. CDR1 is SGHNT, CDR2 YYREEE, per germline (reference sequence). In DNA form, the CDR3 reads TGTGCCAGCACTCCTGGGATGGGGGTGCAAGATACGCAGTATTTT. This codes for CASTPGMGVQDTQYF.